The 24 T cell receptor beta chains presented below share a single source sample, sequenced in a study of Japanese encephalitis immunity and Zika vaccine responses. TCRdb called the 5' RACE reads again in MiXCR, with one record for every CDR3 protein. The profile shows approximately 200 distinct CDR3 sequences, 0.9% to 0.95% of them singletons. PBMCs were CFSE-labeled and cultured for less than 7 days with peptide pools at approximately 1 ug/mL each. Live CD56-CD19-CD16-CD3+CD4+ cells with low CFSE were sorted unfixed as proliferating CD4 T cells. The sample in question was antigen-activated CD4+ T cells from blood, cultured, obtained during a Zika inactivated vaccine study. Receptors were obtained from an adult woman who received an inactivated Zika virus vaccine.

This clonotype is categorized as large (0.1 to 1%). The V gene is TRBV4-2, the J gene TRBJ2-7; D might be TRBD1 (6 bases). Germline lookup yields CDR1 LGHNA and CDR2 YNFKEQ. The CDR3 runs to 15 residues. The V end was cut by 2 bases, the J end by 1 base, with 12 bases between. CDR3 DNA: TGTGCCAGCAGCCAAACAGGGCAGAGGTCCTACGAGCAGTACTTC. It translates to CASSQTGQRSYEQYF.

By sample fraction, this clonotype is large (0.1 to 1%). The chain links TRBV20-1 to TRBJ1-2; D might be TRBD1 (5 bases). V lost 5 bases and J 0 bases, leaving 16 bases between the germline ends. The germline V gene has CDR1 DFQATT and CDR2 SNEGSKA (reference sequence). This CDR3 region has 15 residues. The CDR3 sequence is CSASGLGTANYGYTF. CDR3 DNA: TGCAGTGCTTCGGGACTTGGAACTGCTAACTATGGCTACACCTTC.

By share of the sample, this clonotype is medium-sized. The rearrangement joins TRBV2 to TRBJ1-2, with D tentatively TRBD1 (5 bases). Germline CDR1 SNHLY, CDR2 FYNNEI. The V and J ends lost 7 bases and 2 bases respectively, with 14 bases between them. CDR3 length: 14 residues. The chain's CDR3 is CASKEGWGNYGYTF. The DNA of the CDR3 is TGTGCCAGCAAAGAGGGGTGGGGGAACTATGGCTACACCTTC.

Within the sample, this clonotype is medium-sized (0.01 to 0.1%). The CDR3 is CASRPLRGLAGTPDTQYF. In DNA form, the CDR3 reads TGTGCCAGCAGACCCCTCCGGGGACTAGCGGGAACCCCAGATACGCAGTATTTT. The chain is built from TRBV6-6 and TRBJ2-3; TRBD2 agrees at 13 bases. The CDR3 covers 18 residues. Looked up from germline, CDR1 is MNHNY and CDR2 is SVGAGI (reference sequence). After removal of 6 bases from V and 4 bases from J, the junction contained 13 bases not matched to a gene.

By proportion, this clonotype is medium-sized. This chain joins TRBV6-5 and TRBJ1-5; D uncertain. Trimming left V 2 bases short and J 1 base short, with 3 bases between. This CDR3 has 13 residues. CDR1 and CDR2 from the germline V gene are MNHEY and SVGAGI. CDR3 coding DNA: TGTGCCAGCAGTTACACCAGCAATCAGCCCCAGCATTTT. It encodes CASSYTSNQPQHF.

This clonotype is termed large. This chain uses TRBV6-6 with TRBJ2-1, with 10 bases identical to TRBD2. V lost 2 bases, J lost 7 bases, and 5 bases stayed unmatched. Germline V gene data show CDR1 as MNHNY and CDR2 as SVGAGI (reference sequence). The length of the CDR3 is 15 residues. DNA of the CDR3: TGTGCCAGCAGTTACACTAGCGGGAAGATAAATGAGCAGTTCTTC. Its translation: CASSYTSGKINEQFF.

This clonotype counts as large. The rearrangement joins TRBV27 to TRBJ1-1; 12 bases match TRBD1. After removal of 10 bases from V and 8 bases from J, the junction contained 11 bases not matched to a gene. The CDR3 sequence is 14 residues long. Germline V lookup: CDR1 MNHEY, CDR2 SMNVEV (reference sequence). This chain's CDR3 is CATRGTGGFAEAFF. In DNA, the CDR3 is TGTGCCACCAGGGGGACAGGGGGCTTCGCGGAAGCTTTCTTT.

In this sample, this clonotype is medium-sized (0.01 to 0.1%). V usage is TRBV25-1 and J usage is TRBJ2-5, with TRBD1 matching 7 bases. The CDR3 consists of 15 residues. Per germline, CDR1 MGHDK and CDR2 SYGVNS. V lost 1 base and J lost 2; bases outside the gene matches: 4. CDR3 sequence: CASSELGGPQETQYF. The CDR3 DNA reads as TGTGCCAGCAGTGAATTAGGGGGCCCTCAAGAGACCCAGTACTTC.

In its sample, this clonotype is medium-sized (0.01 to 0.1%). The V gene is TRBV6-5, the J gene TRBJ2-1; 12 nucleotides agree with TRBD2. The germline CDR1 and CDR2 sequences are MNHEY and SVGAGI. CDR3 length equals 15 residues. The junction had 10 bases not matched to a gene; V was cut back by 6 bases and J by 10 bases. CDR3 sequence (DNA): TGTGCCAGCAGACGACTAGCGGGAGCCTCCGGGGAGCAGTTCTTC. Amino acid sequence: CASRRLAGASGEQFF.

This clonotype counts as large (0.1 to 1%). The chain uses TRBV6-6 and TRBJ2-7, with 11 bases matching TRBD2. CDR3 length: 16 amino acids. Germline values: CDR1 MNHNY, CDR2 SVGAGI (reference sequence). The J segment lost 3 bases and the V segment lost 6 bases, leaving 10 bases of the junction unmatched. CDR3 sequence reads: CASRALPGLAGYEQYF. In DNA, the CDR3 is TGTGCCAGCAGAGCACTCCCCGGACTAGCGGGCTACGAGCAGTACTTC.

This clonotype is classed as large. The rearrangement uses TRBV11-3 and TRBJ2-2; TRBD1 matches at 10 bases. Germline CDR1 SGHNT, CDR2 YENEEA. CDR3 length: 20 residues. Trimming cost V 5 bases and J 5 bases; bases outside gene matches: 20. CDR3 coding DNA: TGTGCCAGCAGCCACGACAGGGGGCAAATCCAGGAGGGCCGGACCGGGGAGCTGTTTTTT. Residues: CASSHDRGQIQEGRTGELFF.

This clonotype is categorized as large. J is TRBJ2-7 and V is TRBV20-1; possibly TRBD1 or TRBD2 for D (5 bases each). This CDR3 is built from 14 residues. Germline CDR1 is DFQATT and CDR2 is SNEGSKA (reference sequence). V was trimmed by 6 bases and J by 2 bases, leaving 17 bases between them. CDR3 in DNA: TGCAGTGCCCTCCGACCCGGGACCGCCTACGAGCAGTACTTC. Its protein product is CSALRPGTAYEQYF.

By share of the sample, this clonotype is large. The V gene is TRBV11-3, the J gene TRBJ2-1, with 8 nucleotides matching TRBD2. This CDR3 has 16 residues. The V segment lost 3 bases and the J segment 4 bases; nucleotides outside the gene matches: 8. The germline V gene has CDR1 SGHNT and CDR2 YENEEA. CDR3 sequence (DNA): TGTGCCAGCAGCTTCGCCGGACTAGCAGTTTACAATGAGCAGTTCTTC. Protein product: CASSFAGLAVYNEQFF.

This clonotype is deemed medium-sized. The CDR3 coding sequence is TGTGCCAGCAGCTTGACAGGGGGTCGATCCTATGGCTACACCTTC. It codes for CASSLTGGRSYGYTF. The chain has TRBV28 and TRBJ1-2; 9 nucleotides match TRBD1. CDR1 MDHEN and CDR2 SYDVKM come from the germline V gene. The CDR3 has 15 amino acids. The V and J ends lost 6 bases and 4 bases, in that order; junction bases with no gene match: 9.

The genes are TRBV14 and TRBJ2-7; no definite D call. V was trimmed by 2 bases and J by 5 bases, leaving 4 bases between them. The CDR3 totals 11 residues. Looked up from germline, CDR1 is SGHDN and CDR2 is FVKESK. Here the CDR3 reads CASSQYHEQYF. For the CDR3, the DNA is TGTGCCAGCAGCCAATACCACGAGCAGTACTTC. Based on the CDR3 plus reference TRBV14 and TRBJ2-7, the full variable domain is EAGVTQFPSHSVIEKGQTVTLRCDPISGHDNLYWYRRVMGKEIKFLLHFVKESKQDESGMPNNRFLAERTGGTYSTLKVQPAELEDSGVYFCASSQYHEQYFGPGTRLTVT.

This clonotype qualifies as large (0.1 to 1%). This rearrangement joins TRBV4-1 to TRBJ2-2, with D maybe TRBD1 (6 bases). V was cut by 0 bases and J by 4 bases, with 15 bases left in between. The CDR3 totals 17 residues. Per the germline V gene, CDR1 is MGHRA and CDR2 is YSYEKL. The CDR3: CASSQDTTGGGTGELFF. In nucleotides, the CDR3 is TGCGCCAGCAGCCAAGATACGACAGGCGGTGGCACCGGGGAGCTGTTTTTT.

By its share, this clonotype is large. The J gene is TRBJ2-3, the V gene TRBV5-1; D gene uncertain. The CDR3 runs to 12 residues. CDR1 SGHRS and CDR2 YFSETQ come from the germline V gene. Trimming cost V 3 bases and J 2 bases, with 4 bases left between them. The CDR3, as DNA: TGCGCCAGCAGCTCCACCACAGATACGCAGTATTTT. Its translation: CASSSTTDTQYF. Full variable domain (outside the CDR3, taken from reference TRBV5-1 and TRBJ2-3): KAGVTQTPRYLIKTRGQQVTLSCSPISGHRSVSWYQQTPGQGLQFLFEYFSETQRNKGNFPGRFSGRQFSNSRSEMNVSTLELGDSALYLCASSSTTDTQYFGPGTRLTVL.

Judged by abundance, this clonotype is medium-sized. This chain links TRBV30 with TRBJ1-1; a weak D match, TRBD1 (6 bases). The length of the CDR3 is 14 residues. Germline-derived CDR1 and CDR2 are GTSNPN and SVGIG (reference sequence). V gave up 3 bases and J gave up 1 base, with 12 bases separating them. The CDR3 sequence: CAWRGTGTNTEAFF. The CDR3 DNA sequence: TGTGCCTGGAGAGGCACAGGGACGAACACTGAAGCTTTCTTT.

This clonotype is large (0.1 to 1%) within its sample. The genes are TRBV5-1 and TRBJ2-3, with TRBD1 matching 8 bases. After removal of 1 base from V and 5 bases from J, the junction contained 3 bases not matched to a gene. The CDR3 consists of 14 residues. CDR1 is SGHRS, CDR2 YFSETQ, per germline. The CDR3 DNA follows: TGCGCCAGCAGCTTGCAGGGGGCAGGAGATACGCAGTATTTT. It encodes CASSLQGAGDTQYF. Together with reference TRBV5-1 and TRBJ2-3, the CDR3 gives the full variable domain: KAGVTQTPRYLIKTRGQQVTLSCSPISGHRSVSWYQQTPGQGLQFLFEYFSETQRNKGNFPGRFSGRQFSNSRSEMNVSTLELGDSALYLCASSLQGAGDTQYFGPGTRLTVL.

By share, this clonotype counts as hyperexpanded. The rearrangement links TRBV6-5 to TRBJ2-7; 7 nucleotides align to TRBD1. J gave up 5 bases and V 6 bases, and 4 bases lay outside the gene matches. The CDR3 spans 12 residues. Germline CDR1 and CDR2: MNHEY and SVGAGI. The CDR3, as DNA: TGTGCCAGCAGATCGACAGGGAACGAGCAGTACTTC. Residues: CASRSTGNEQYF.

By proportion, this clonotype is large. The V and J genes are TRBV29-1 and TRBJ2-7; D is possibly TRBD1 (6 bases). Per germline, CDR1 SQVTM and CDR2 ANQGSEA. CDR3 length equals 12 residues. Trimming cost V 4 bases and J 5 bases, with 12 bases left between them. The CDR3 DNA sequence: TGCAGCGTTGGGTTCTACAGGGACGAGCAGTACTTC. Its protein is CSVGFYRDEQYF.

By share, this clonotype counts as large (0.1 to 1%). The V and J genes are TRBV5-5 and TRBJ1-3; unclear D gene. Per germline, CDR1 SGHKS and CDR2 YYEKEE (reference sequence). CDR3 length equals 12 residues. V dropped 6 bases and J dropped 7 bases, with 11 bases sitting between them. The CDR3 region is CASTPGFNTIYF. The CDR3, as DNA: TGTGCCAGCACCCCCGGATTTAACACCATATATTTT.

This clonotype is classed as hyperexpanded. The chain has TRBV28 and TRBJ2-7; no clear D. Germline lookup yields CDR1 MDHEN and CDR2 SYDVKM. V was shortened by 6 bases and J by 0 bases, with 6 bases between the two germline ends. This CDR3 is built from 12 residues. In DNA, the CDR3 is TGTGCCAGCAGGGGAAACTCCTACGAGCAGTACTTC. Amino acids: CASRGNSYEQYF.

This clonotype is large within its sample. The chain recombines TRBV6-6 with TRBJ2-2, with D possibly being TRBD1 (5 bases). Germline lookup yields CDR1 MNHNY and CDR2 SVGAGI (reference sequence). This CDR3 contains 14 residues. V dropped 0 bases and J dropped 7 bases, with 9 bases sitting between them. The CDR3 bases are TGTGCCAGCAGTTACTCGAAAGGGGACGGGGAGCTGTTTTTT. It specifies CASSYSKGDGELFF.